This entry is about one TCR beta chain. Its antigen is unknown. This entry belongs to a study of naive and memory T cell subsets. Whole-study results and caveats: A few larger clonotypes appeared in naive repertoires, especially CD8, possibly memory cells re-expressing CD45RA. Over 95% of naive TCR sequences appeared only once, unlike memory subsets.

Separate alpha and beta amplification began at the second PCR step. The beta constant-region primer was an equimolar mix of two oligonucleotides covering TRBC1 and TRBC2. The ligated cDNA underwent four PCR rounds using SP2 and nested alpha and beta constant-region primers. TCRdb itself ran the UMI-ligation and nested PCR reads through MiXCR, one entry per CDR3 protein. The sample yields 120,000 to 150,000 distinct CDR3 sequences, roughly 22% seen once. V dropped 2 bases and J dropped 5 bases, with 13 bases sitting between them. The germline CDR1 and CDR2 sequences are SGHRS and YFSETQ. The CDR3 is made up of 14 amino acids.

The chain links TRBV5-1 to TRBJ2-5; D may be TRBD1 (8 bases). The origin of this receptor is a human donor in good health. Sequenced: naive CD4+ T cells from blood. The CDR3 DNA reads TGCGCCAGCAGCTTTGGACAGGGAGGGGAGACCCAGTACTTC. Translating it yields CASSFGQGGETQYF. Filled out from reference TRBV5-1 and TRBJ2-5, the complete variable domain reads KAGVTQTPRYLIKTRGQQVTLSCSPISGHRSVSWYQQTPGQGLQFLFEYFSETQRNKGNFPGRFSGRQFSNSRSEMNVSTLELGDSALYLCASSFGQGGETQYFGPGTRLLVL.